In its sample, the clone carrying this T cell receptor (beta chain) was seen many times. The antigen is unknown. The length of the CDR3 is 14 residues. Trimming shortened V by 1 base and J by 4 bases, and 11 bases separated the two germline ends. Germline CDR1 LGHNA, CDR2 YNFKEQ. The data are from a study of read filtering for tumor transcriptome and immune sequencing. As for the study in general: The cohort had about 16 men and approximately 13 women aged about 45 to 80, mean around 63 years. Study results and caveats: Approximately 87% of IR-seq clonotypes had a single read, yet these held around 3.3% of reads.

Molecular barcoded adaptors covering alpha/delta and beta/gamma chains were used on 400 to 450 ng RNA. TCRdb re-derived calls from the reads in MiXCR, one entry per CDR3 protein. The repertoire holds tens of thousands of distinct CDR3 sequences, with about a fifth as singletons. This chain joins TRBV4-2 and TRBJ2-7; the D gene is possibly TRBD1 (5 bases). The sample consisted of a population of CD138-negative cells sorted from bone marrow. The sequence was collected from a donor at least 40 years old with multiple myeloma. CDR3 region: CASSQGAGKYEQYF. The CDR3 DNA is TGTGCCAGCAGCCAAGGGGCAGGGAAGTACGAGCAGTACTTC.